The 19 T cell receptor beta chains reported below all come from one sample, sequenced in a study of early stage breast cancer tumors. TCRdb's copy holds only in-frame clones and misses some; the assay was immunoSEQ multiplex PCR. The data contain tens of thousands of clones, around 50% of them singletons. The sample was breast tumor tissue. The receptor set was obtained from a person aged 50-59 years with breast cancer.

The chain has TRBV11-2 and TRBJ2-7; TRBD2 matches at 9 bases. V shed 0 bases, J shed 5 bases, and the junction held 8 bases outside the gene matches. The germline gives CDR1 SGHAT, CDR2 FQNNGV. This CDR3 is built from 16 residues. The CDR3 DNA reads TGTGCCAGCAGCTTAGAGTGGCTAGCGGGAATCCACGAGCAGTACTTC. Translation gives CASSLEWLAGIHEQYF. Combining the CDR3 with reference TRBV11-2 and TRBJ2-7 gives the whole variable domain EAGVAQSPRYKIIEKRQSVAFWCNPISGHATLYWYQQILGQGPKLLIQFQNNGVVDDSQLPKDRFSAERLKGVDSTLKIQPAKLEDSAVYLCASSLEWLAGIHEQYFGPGTRLTVT.

The chain's CDR3 is CASSPNRDGNQPQHF. The CDR3 DNA follows: TGTGCCAGCAGCCCCAACCGGGACGGCAATCAGCCCCAGCATTTT. This chain connects TRBV7-9 to TRBJ1-5; TRBD1 is a possible D gene (5 bases). The CDR3 loop spans 15 amino acids. The V end lost 5 bases, the J end lost 2 bases, and 13 bases lay between the germline ends. The germline V gene encodes CDR1 SEHNR and CDR2 FQNEAQ (reference sequence).

V is TRBV6-5 and J is TRBJ1-5; D uncertain. V lost 4 bases and J lost 1, with 14 bases in between. Germline CDR1 and CDR2: MNHEY and SVGAGI. The CDR3 extends over 16 amino acids. The CDR3 DNA reads as TGTGCCAGCAGTTTACCGACCGGGAGGAGCAATCAGCCCCAGCATTTT. As protein: CASSLPTGRSNQPQHF.

The chain links TRBV5-4 to TRBJ2-7, with TRBD2 matching 8 bases. The CDR3 is made up of 15 amino acids. Germline V gene lookup returns CDR1 SGHNT and CDR2 YYREEE (reference sequence). Trimming at V came to 5 bases and at J to 3 bases, leaving 10 bases not matched to a gene. The CDR3 reads CASSSGTRSIYEQYF. As DNA, the CDR3 is TGTGCCAGCAGTTCTGGGACTAGATCAATCTACGAGCAGTACTTC.

The table lists this clone with a few counts. This sequence joins TRBV6-6 and TRBJ2-1; 7 bases agree with TRBD2. V lost 6 bases, J lost 2 bases, and 7 bases stayed unmatched. CDR1 and CDR2 (germline): MNHNY, SVGAGI (reference sequence). The CDR3 is made up of 15 amino acids. Here the CDR3 DNA reads TGTGCCAGCAGCGGGGTGGGAGGGGCCTACAATGAGCAGTTCTTC. Its protein is CASSGVGGAYNEQFF.

The chain joins TRBV30 to TRBJ1-2; 9 nucleotides match TRBD1. J gave up 5 bases and V 0 bases, and 10 bases lay outside the gene matches. CDR3 size: 16 residues. Germline V gene lookup returns CDR1 GTSNPN and CDR2 SVGIG (reference sequence). The CDR3 DNA reads TGTGCCTGGAGTGTACGTCTCGGGACAGGGAGGTATGGCTACACCTTC. This sequence encodes CAWSVRLGTGRYGYTF.

This rearrangement joins TRBV27 to TRBJ2-1, with D possibly TRBD2 on 6 matching bases. This CDR3 spans 14 amino acids. V gave up 5 bases and J gave up 6 bases, with 14 bases separating them. Germline V gene lookup returns CDR1 MNHEY and CDR2 SMNVEV (reference sequence). CDR3 sequence (DNA): TGTGCCAGCAGTCTACGCGGGACGGGCAATGAGCAGTTCTTC. This translates into CASSLRGTGNEQFF.

The chain joins TRBV27 to TRBJ2-3; a possible D gene is TRBD2 (5 bases). Germline values: CDR1 MNHEY, CDR2 SMNVEV (reference sequence). V lost 0 bases and J 8 bases, leaving 12 bases between the germline ends. This CDR3 has 14 amino acids. CDR3 loop: CASSLSVAGGTQYF. CDR3 DNA: TGTGCCAGCAGTTTATCGGTGGCGGGTGGTACGCAGTATTTT.

The chain employs TRBV7-9 and TRBJ2-5; 8 nucleotides line up with TRBD1. Germline trimming cut 5 bases from V and 5 bases from J; bases unmatched to any gene: 10. CDR3 size: 15 residues. Germline lookup yields CDR1 SEHNR and CDR2 FQNEAQ (reference sequence). CDR3: CASSETGTGLETQYF. The CDR3 nucleotides read TGTGCCAGCAGCGAGACCGGGACAGGCCTGGAGACCCAGTACTTC.

This sequence joins TRBV5-1 and TRBJ2-3; 8 positions match TRBD2. V dropped 1 base and J dropped 4; count of bases not matched to a gene: 5. The CDR3 runs to 15 residues. Germline V gene lookup returns CDR1 SGHRS and CDR2 YFSETQ. The CDR3 is CASSLWVSGADTQYF. CDR3 sequence (DNA): TGCGCCAGCAGCTTGTGGGTTAGCGGGGCAGATACGCAGTATTTT.

The chain employs TRBV11-3 and TRBJ2-7; 9 nucleotides agree with TRBD1. Germline V lookup: CDR1 SGHNT, CDR2 YENEEA. The trim removed 5 bases at V and 6 bases at J, leaving 5 bases unmatched. The CDR3 is 13 residues long. In DNA, the CDR3 is TGTGCCAGCAGCCGACAGGGGGTAGGCGAGCAGTACTTC. This encodes CASSRQGVGEQYF.

The table lists this clone with a few counts. This rearrangement joins TRBV7-9 to TRBJ1-1, with no clear D. CDR3 length equals 13 residues. Germline CDR1 SEHNR, CDR2 FQNEAQ (reference sequence). Trimming stripped 1 base from V and 0 bases from J, with 3 bases between. CDR3 nucleotide sequence: TGTGCCAGCAGCTTAGAGATGAACACTGAAGCTTTCTTT. Translated: CASSLEMNTEAFF.

This clone was observed a few times. The J gene is TRBJ2-1, the V gene TRBV19; possibly TRBD1 for D (5 bases). Germline CDR1 and CDR2: LNHDA and SQIVND (reference sequence). Between the trimmed V and J ends, which lost 2 bases and 8 bases, there was a span of 19 bases. This CDR3 contains 16 residues. CDR3 bases: TGTGCCAGTAGTATAAGCGAGATATCATGGGGCCATGAGCAGTTCTTC. This encodes CASSISEISWGHEQFF.

The rearrangement uses TRBV6-1 and TRBJ2-3; a weak D match, TRBD2 (5 bases). The CDR3 sequence is 13 residues long. Between the trimmed V and J ends, which lost 5 bases and 1 base, there was a span of 7 bases. CDR1 and CDR2 (germline): MNHNS, SASEGT. The CDR3 region is CASSFGGTDTQYF. The DNA for the CDR3 is TGTGCCAGCAGTTTCGGGGGCACAGATACGCAGTATTTT.

The rearrangement joins TRBV2 to TRBJ1-1, with 10 bases lining up with TRBD1. The V segment lost 6 bases and the J segment 4 bases; nucleotides outside the gene matches: 8. CDR1 and CDR2 from the germline V gene are SNHLY and FYNNEI. This CDR3 region has 15 residues. The CDR3 is CASRRDRGGGTEAFF. The CDR3, as DNA: TGTGCCAGCAGGCGGGACAGGGGCGGTGGCACTGAAGCTTTCTTT.

This chain links TRBV13 with TRBJ1-1; 9 bases agree with TRBD1. This CDR3 region has 15 residues. Per the germline V gene, CDR1 is PRHDT and CDR2 is FYEKMQ (reference sequence). V was clipped by 4 bases and J by 0 bases; unmatched bases: 3. The CDR3 DNA follows: TGTGCCAGCAGCTCGGGACAGGGACTGAACACTGAAGCTTTCTTT. This codes for CASSSGQGLNTEAFF.

The chain is built from TRBV4-1 and TRBJ1-5; maybe TRBD1 (5 bases). Trimming removed 6 bases at V and 7 bases at J, with 13 bases between. This CDR3 has 13 residues. From germline, CDR1 is MGHRA and CDR2 YSYEKL. Here the CDR3 DNA reads TGCGCCAGCAGTCGGGGGGTAAGGCAGCCCCAGCATTTT. Translation: CASSRGVRQPQHF.

This chain uses TRBV7-8 with TRBJ2-7; a weak D match, TRBD2 (5 bases). V shed 5 bases and J shed 4 bases, with 15 bases lying between them. Per germline, CDR1 SGHVS and CDR2 FQNEAQ. This CDR3 is built from 14 residues. In DNA, the CDR3 is TGTGCCAGCAGCCCGGACGAGGGTCTATACGAGCAGTACTTC. It specifies CASSPDEGLYEQYF.

The CDR3, as DNA: TGTGCCAGCAGCAAACGAGGACTAGCCGCCAATGAGCAGTTCTTC. This sequence encodes CASSKRGLAANEQFF. V and J are TRBV7-8 and TRBJ2-1; TRBD2 matches at 8 bases. The V and J ends lost 5 bases and 6 bases, in that order; junction bases with no gene match: 9. Germline V gene lookup returns CDR1 SGHVS and CDR2 FQNEAQ. The CDR3 length is 15 residues.